This T cell receptor beta chain came from a study of shared clonotypes between healthy human individuals. This clone was detected only a few times. Its antigen remains unidentified. The CDR3 extends over 16 amino acids. Germline V lookup: CDR1 MNHEY, CDR2 SMNVEV (reference sequence). The trim removed 5 bases at V and 8 bases at J, leaving 11 bases unmatched. It was across several immunoSEQ plates that each subset's genomic DNA was evenly split. Generated by immunoSEQ multiplex PCR, the TCRdb table keeps only in-frame clones and is missing some. The sample consists of 490,000 or so clones, roughly four fifths of them appearing once. Donation came from healthy HIV-negative adults that had no recent acute infections or vaccinations. Genomic DNA of unsorted samples came from around 84 million PBMCs. General study points: Only blood was sampled, and tissue TCR repertoires likely differ from blood ones.

Sequencing was done on a sample of PBMCs. This clonotype originated in a woman in her 40s in good health. Some clones in this sample may be carry-over from other donors' samples. The gene calls are TRBV27 and TRBJ2-2, with TRBD1 identical over 10 bases. This chain's CDR3 is CASSQQTGGGLGELFF. CDR3 in DNA: TGTGCCAGCAGTCAACAGACAGGGGGCGGGTTGGGGGAGCTGTTTTTT.